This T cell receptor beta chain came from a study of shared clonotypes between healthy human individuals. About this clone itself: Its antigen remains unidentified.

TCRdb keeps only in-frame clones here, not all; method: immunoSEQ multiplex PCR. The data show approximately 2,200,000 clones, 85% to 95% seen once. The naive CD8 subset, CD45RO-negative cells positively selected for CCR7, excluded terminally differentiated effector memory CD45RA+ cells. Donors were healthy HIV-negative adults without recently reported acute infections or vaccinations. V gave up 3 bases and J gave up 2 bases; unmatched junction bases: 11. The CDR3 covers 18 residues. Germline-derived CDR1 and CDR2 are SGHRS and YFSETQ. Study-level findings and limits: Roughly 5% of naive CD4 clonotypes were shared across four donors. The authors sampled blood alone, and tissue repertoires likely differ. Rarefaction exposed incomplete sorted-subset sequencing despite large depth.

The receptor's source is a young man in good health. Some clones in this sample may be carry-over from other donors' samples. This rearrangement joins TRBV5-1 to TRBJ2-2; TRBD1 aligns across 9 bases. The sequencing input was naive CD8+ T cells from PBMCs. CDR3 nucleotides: TGCGCCAGCAGCTCCGGGACAGGGATGGTACGAAACACCGGGGAGCTGTTTTTT. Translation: CASSSGTGMVRNTGELFF.